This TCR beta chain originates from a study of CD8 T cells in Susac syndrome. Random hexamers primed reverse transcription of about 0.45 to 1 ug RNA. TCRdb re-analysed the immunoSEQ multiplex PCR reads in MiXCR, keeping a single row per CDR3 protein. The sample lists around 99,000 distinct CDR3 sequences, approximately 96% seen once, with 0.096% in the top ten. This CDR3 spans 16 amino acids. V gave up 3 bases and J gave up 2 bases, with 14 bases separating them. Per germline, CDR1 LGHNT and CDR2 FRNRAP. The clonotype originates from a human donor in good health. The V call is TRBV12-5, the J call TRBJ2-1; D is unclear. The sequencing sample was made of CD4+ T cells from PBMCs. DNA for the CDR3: TGTGCTAGTGGTTTCTTCAGGCTCGTACCCTACAATGAGCAGTTCTTC. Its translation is CASGFFRLVPYNEQFF.